This is a list of T cell receptor beta chains from one sample in a study of blood T cell repertoires in COVID-19. Sequencing was performed with immunoSEQ multiplex PCR; in TCRdb, only in-frame clones are kept and a portion is missing. The data show about 160,000 clones, with 89% seen just once and approximately 3% held by the top ten. The sequenced material came from peripheral blood. Source of these receptors: a man between 60 and 75 years old with acute or convalescent COVID-19. Both conserved end residues are part of each CDR3. A D gene is named only where the DNA matches it firmly. The size field is filled for only some rows; it gives once, few, many or a size class.

V gene,J gene,clone size,D gene,CDR3 protein,CDR3 DNA
TRBV21-1,TRBJ2-6,-,-,CASSLAMGGTGAPGANVLTF,TGTGCCAGCAGCTTAGCGATGGGCGGGACAGGGGCACCGGGGGCCAACGTCCTGACTTTC
TRBV6-5,TRBJ1-1,-,-,CASIYRAFMNTEAFF,TGTGCCAGCATCTACAGGGCCTTCATGAACACTGAAGCTTTCTTT
TRBV7-2,TRBJ1-1,-,-,CASSLGLNTKAFF,TGTGCCAGCAGCTTAGGGCTTAACACAAAAGCTTTCTTT
TRBV9,TRBJ2-1,once,-,CASSVEEEGWNEQFF,TGTGCCAGCAGCGTAGAGGAGGAGGGGTGGAATGAGCAGTTCTTC
TRBV18,TRBJ1-1,-,TRBD1,CASCPTGALEAFF,TGTGCCAGCTGCCCAACAGGGGCACTTGAAGCTTTCTTT
TRBV11-3,TRBJ2-3,-,TRBD1,CASSRQGADGTDTQYF,TGTGCCAGCAGCAGACAGGGGGCGGATGGCACAGATACGCAGTATTTT
TRBV7-8,TRBJ1-2,-,-,CASSSDANYGYTF,TGTGCCAGCAGCTCAGATGCTAACTATGGCTACACCTTC
TRBV2,TRBJ2-7,-,TRBD2,CASSLSGGPSYEQYF,TGTGCCAGCAGTCTTAGCGGGGGGCCCTCCTACGAGCAGTACTTC
TRBV6-1,TRBJ2-3,-,-,CASSEGGQDTQYF,TGTGCCAGCAGTGAAGGGGGGCAGGATACGCAGTATTTT
TRBV7-2,TRBJ1-2,once,-,CASSPGEGYTF,TGTGCCAGCAGCCCAGGGGAAGGCTACACCTTC
TRBV5-1,TRBJ2-7,-,-,CASSLGGADSYEQYF,TGCGCCAGCAGCTTGGGTGGGGCGGATTCCTACGAGCAGTACTTC
TRBV4-3,TRBJ1-2,few,-,CASSQSDRANYGYTF,TGCGCCAGCAGCCAATCGGACAGAGCTAACTATGGCTACACCTTC
TRBV7-2,TRBJ1-1,-,-,CASSLYRLNTEAFF,TGTGCCAGCAGCTTATACAGGTTGAACACTGAAGCTTTCTTT
TRBV5-1,TRBJ2-7,-,TRBD2,CASSFGGTGEQYF,TGCGCCAGCAGCTTCGGGGGGACGGGGGAGCAGTACTTC
TRBV25-1,TRBJ1-1,-,-,CASSELKPGRAFF,TGTGCCAGCAGTGAATTAAAGCCAGGGCGGGCTTTCTTT
TRBV6-5,TRBJ2-7,-,TRBD1,CASSYLGQGYNEQYF,TGTGCCAGCAGTTATCTGGGACAGGGTTATAACGAGCAGTACTTC
TRBV19,TRBJ2-6,-,TRBD1,CASSIERGRANVLTF,TGTGCCAGTAGTATAGAGAGGGGGCGGGCCAACGTCCTGACTTTC
TRBV5-8,TRBJ2-2,-,-,CASSLGTSNTGELFF,TGTGCCAGCAGCTTGGGTACTTCGAACACCGGGGAGCTGTTTTTT
TRBV5-6,TRBJ2-3,few,-,CASSLRSGTDTQYF,TGTGCCAGCAGCTTGCGGTCCGGCACAGATACGCAGTATTTT
TRBV30,TRBJ1-5,-,-,CAWSVGGFQPQHF,TGTGCCTGGAGTGTAGGAGGGTTTCAGCCCCAGCATTTT
TRBV3-1/TRBV3-2,TRBJ1-5,-,-,CASSSGTPYSNQPQHF,TGTGCCAGCAGCTCCGGGACACCGTATAGCAATCAGCCCCAGCATTTT
TRBV11-2,TRBJ1-1,-,TRBD1,CASSFQGGPNTEAFF,TGTGCCAGCAGCTTCCAAGGGGGCCCGAACACTGAAGCTTTCTTT
TRBV7-2,TRBJ1-1,-,-,CASSPRGGGGTEAFF,TGTGCCAGCAGCCCCCGAGGGGGAGGGGGCACTGAAGCTTTCTTT
TRBV7-2,TRBJ1-1,-,-,CASSLGLGDEAFF,TGTGCCAGCAGCTTAGGGCTCGGGGATGAAGCTTTCTTT
TRBV6-5,TRBJ1-1,-,-,CASSYREGTEAFF,TGTGCCAGCAGTTACCGGGAGGGCACTGAAGCTTTCTTT
TRBV5-1,TRBJ2-1,-,TRBD1,CASSPGQGADNEQFF,TGCGCCAGCAGCCCGGGACAGGGGGCAGACAATGAGCAGTTCTTC
TRBV6-2/TRBV6-3,TRBJ1-1,once,-,CASSGAAGMSEAFF,TGTGCCAGCAGTGGGGCAGCGGGCATGTCTGAAGCTTTCTTT
TRBV5-4,TRBJ1-2,-,TRBD1,CASSLNRGLHGYTF,TGTGCCAGCAGCTTAAATAGGGGGCTCCATGGCTACACCTTC
TRBV11-1,TRBJ2-3,few,-,CASSFNGLGGTDTQYF,TGTGCCAGCAGCTTCAACGGCCTCGGGGGCACAGATACGCAGTATTTT
TRBV19,TRBJ1-5,-,-,CASSIDNKNNQPQHF,TGTGCCAGTAGTATCGATAACAAAAACAATCAGCCCCAGCATTTT
TRBV5-1,TRBJ1-3,-,-,CASSLLTGKSSGNTIYF,TGCGCCAGCAGCTTGCTGACGGGGAAGAGCTCTGGAAACACCATATATTTT